These 10 T cell receptor beta chains share one sample of origin, sequenced in a study of blood T cells in healthy people across ages. A second about 6 to 12 cycle PCR used barcoded and J-beta primers. TCRdb re-called the 5' RACE reads through MiXCR, storing one row per CDR3 protein. The sample has 1.5 million to 2 million distinct CDR3 sequences, roughly 27% seen once. The material sequenced was blood. The source is a woman between 25 and 40 years old in good health.

This clonotype occurred a few times. CDR3 region: CASSQDPHRPTELFF. For the CDR3, the DNA is TGTGCCAGCAGCCAAGATCCCCACAGGCCGACGGAGCTGTTTTTT. The rearrangement links TRBV14 to TRBJ2-2; TRBD1 is a possible D gene (5 bases). Germline CDR1 and CDR2: SGHDN and FVKESK. The CDR3 is made up of 15 amino acids. The germline V and J ends were trimmed by 0 bases and 10 bases, with 15 bases remaining between them.

This clonotype was seen only a few times. The chain uses TRBV7-9 and TRBJ1-5; TRBD1 agrees at 10 bases. The CDR3 sequence is 15 residues long. Germline lookup yields CDR1 SEHNR and CDR2 FQNEAQ (reference sequence). Unmatched junction bases numbered 4, after V lost 1 base and J lost 7 bases. DNA of the CDR3: TGTGCCAGCAGCTTAGGTACGACAGGGGGCCAGCCCCAGCATTTT. Its protein is CASSLGTTGGQPQHF.

This clonotype came up a few times. V usage is TRBV4-1 and J usage is TRBJ2-1, with 11 bases aligning to TRBD2. With V trimmed by 3 bases and J by 5 bases, 9 bases remained unmatched. This CDR3 region has 17 residues. Germline V CDR1 and CDR2: MGHRA, YSYEKL. The CDR3 spells CASSHKPLAGDHNEQFF. DNA of the CDR3: TGCGCCAGCAGCCACAAACCACTAGCGGGGGACCACAATGAGCAGTTCTTC.

This clonotype occurred a few times. CDR3 residues: CATSDFPERDSYNEQFF. The CDR3 DNA follows: TGTGCCACCAGTGATTTTCCGGAGCGGGACTCCTACAATGAGCAGTTCTTC. The chain joins TRBV24-1 to TRBJ2-1, with 7 nucleotides matching TRBD2. V lost 1 base to trimming and J lost 0 bases; unmatched junction nucleotides: 5. CDR3 length: 17 residues. Germline CDR1 is KGHDR and CDR2 is SFDVKD.

The V gene is TRBV19, the J gene TRBJ2-6; weak D call: TRBD1 (6 bases). V was trimmed by 2 bases and J by 2 bases, leaving 7 bases between them. The CDR3 totals 15 residues. Germline CDR1 reads LNHDA; CDR2 reads SQIVND (reference sequence). The CDR3 DNA follows: TGTGCCAGTAGTATATCAGGGGCTGGGGCCAACGTCCTGACTTTC. It specifies CASSISGAGANVLTF.

The chain joins TRBV5-6 to TRBJ2-2, with TRBD1 as a possible D gene (6 bases). V lost 0 bases to trimming and J lost 3 bases, with 9 bases between them. This CDR3 is built from 15 residues. Germline CDR1 SGHDT, CDR2 YYEEEE. CDR3 residues: CASSLEDSYTGELFF. CDR3 DNA sequence: TGTGCCAGCAGCTTGGAGGACAGCTACACCGGGGAGCTGTTTTTT.

In this sample, this clonotype turned up a few times. CDR3 loop: CASSLDGQGVWEQYF. CDR3 DNA sequence: TGCGCCAGCAGCTTGGACGGACAGGGCGTTTGGGAGCAGTACTTC. The V call is TRBV5-1, the J call TRBJ2-7; 8 nucleotides match TRBD1. Germline CDR1 is SGHRS and CDR2 is YFSETQ. Unmatched junction bases numbered 9, after V lost 0 bases and J lost 7 bases. The CDR3 sequence is 15 residues long.

In its sample, this clonotype was seen a few times. One junction end does not reproduce the germline sequence, and a read error may be involved. This chain joins TRBV4-1 and TRBJ2-3, with D possibly being TRBD2 (5 bases). In germline, CDR1 is MGHRA, CDR2 YSYEKL. The CDR3 is 15 residues long. The CDR3 is CASSQRVSSTDAQYF. Here the CDR3 DNA reads TGCGCCAGCAGCCAAAGGGTTTCTAGCACAGATGCGCAGTATTTT.

The rearrangement uses TRBV6-5 and TRBJ2-7; D gene unclear. Trimming took off 7 bases at V and 2 bases at J, with 15 bases between the two ends. This CDR3 region has 14 residues. Germline-derived CDR1 and CDR2 are MNHEY and SVGAGI. CDR3: CASTLLGRPYEQYF. CDR3 sequence (DNA): TGTGCCAGCACTCTCCTGGGCAGGCCCTACGAGCAGTACTTC.

The table lists this clonotype with many counts. The V and J genes are TRBV10-3 and TRBJ2-4; D is unresolved. CDR3 length: 15 amino acids. In germline, CDR1 is ENHRY, CDR2 SYGVKD. V was shortened by 0 bases and J by 1 base, with 7 bases between the two germline ends. The CDR3 loop is CAISESVAAKNIQYF. DNA of the CDR3: TGTGCCATCAGTGAGTCCGTCGCGGCCAAAAACATTCAGTACTTC.